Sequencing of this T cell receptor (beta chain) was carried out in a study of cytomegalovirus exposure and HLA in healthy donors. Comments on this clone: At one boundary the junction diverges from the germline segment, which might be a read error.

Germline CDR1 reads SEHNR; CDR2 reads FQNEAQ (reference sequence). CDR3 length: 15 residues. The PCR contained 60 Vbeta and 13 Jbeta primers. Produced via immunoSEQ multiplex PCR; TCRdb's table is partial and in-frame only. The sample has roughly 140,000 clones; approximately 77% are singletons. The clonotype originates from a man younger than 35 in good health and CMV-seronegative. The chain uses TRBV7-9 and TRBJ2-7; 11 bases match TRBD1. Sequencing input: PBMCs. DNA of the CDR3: TGTTCCAGCAGCTCGAAGAGGACAGGGGGCGACGAGCAGTACTTC. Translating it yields CSSSSKRTGGDEQYF.